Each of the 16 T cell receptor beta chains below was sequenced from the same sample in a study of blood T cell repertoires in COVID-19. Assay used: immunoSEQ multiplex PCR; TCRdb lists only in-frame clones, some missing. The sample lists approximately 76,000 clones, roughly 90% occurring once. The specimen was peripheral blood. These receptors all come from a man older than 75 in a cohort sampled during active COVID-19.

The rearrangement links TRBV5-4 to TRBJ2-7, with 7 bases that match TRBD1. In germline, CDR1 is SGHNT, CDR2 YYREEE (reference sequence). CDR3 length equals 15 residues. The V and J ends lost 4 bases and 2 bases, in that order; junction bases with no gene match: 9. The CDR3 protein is CASSPRDREAYEQYF. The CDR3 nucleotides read TGTGCCAGCAGCCCGAGGGACAGAGAAGCCTACGAGCAGTACTTC.

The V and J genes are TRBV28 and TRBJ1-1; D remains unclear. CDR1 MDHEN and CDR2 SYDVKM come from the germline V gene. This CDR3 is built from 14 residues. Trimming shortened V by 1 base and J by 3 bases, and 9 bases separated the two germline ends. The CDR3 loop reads CASSLSSGDTEAFF. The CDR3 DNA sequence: TGTGCCAGCAGTTTATCTAGCGGGGACACTGAAGCTTTCTTT.

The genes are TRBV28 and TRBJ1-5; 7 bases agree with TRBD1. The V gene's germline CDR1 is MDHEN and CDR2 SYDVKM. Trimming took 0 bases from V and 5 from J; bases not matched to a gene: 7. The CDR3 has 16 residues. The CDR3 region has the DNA TGTGCCAGCAGTTTATGGAGGGGGACAGACCATCAGCCCCAGCATTTT. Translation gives CASSLWRGTDHQPQHF.

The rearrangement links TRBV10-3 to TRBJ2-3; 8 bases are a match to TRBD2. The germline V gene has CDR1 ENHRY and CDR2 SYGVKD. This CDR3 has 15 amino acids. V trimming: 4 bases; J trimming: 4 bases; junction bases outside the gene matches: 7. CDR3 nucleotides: TGTGCCATCAGTGGAAATAGCGGGGAAGCAGATACGCAGTATTTT. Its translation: CAISGNSGEADTQYF.

This CDR3 reads CASSLRTLFSNQPQHF. The CDR3 DNA is TGTGCCAGCAGTTTACGGACACTTTTTAGCAATCAGCCCCAGCATTTT. The chain employs TRBV6-6 and TRBJ1-5, with D possibly being TRBD1 (5 bases). Trimming took off 4 bases at V and 0 bases at J, with 13 bases between the two ends. This CDR3 is built from 16 residues. The germline gives CDR1 MNHNY, CDR2 SVGAGI (reference sequence).

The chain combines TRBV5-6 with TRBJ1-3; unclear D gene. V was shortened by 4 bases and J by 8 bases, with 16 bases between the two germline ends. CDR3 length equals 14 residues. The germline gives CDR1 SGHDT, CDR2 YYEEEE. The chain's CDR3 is CASSKIGVEYTIYF. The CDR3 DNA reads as TGTGCCAGCAGCAAAATAGGAGTAGAATACACCATATATTTT.

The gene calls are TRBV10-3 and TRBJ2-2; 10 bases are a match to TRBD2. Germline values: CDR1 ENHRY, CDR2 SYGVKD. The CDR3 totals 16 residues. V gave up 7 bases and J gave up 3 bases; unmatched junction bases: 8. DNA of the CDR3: TGTGCCATCAATCTTGGACTAGCGGACGACACCGGGGAGCTGTTTTTT. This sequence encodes CAINLGLADDTGELFF.

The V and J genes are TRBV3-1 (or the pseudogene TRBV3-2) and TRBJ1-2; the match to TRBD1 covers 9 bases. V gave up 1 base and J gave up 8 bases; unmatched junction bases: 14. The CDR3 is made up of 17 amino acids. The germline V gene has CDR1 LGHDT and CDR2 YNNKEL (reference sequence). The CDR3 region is CASSQVTGGQIVRGYTF. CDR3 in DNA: TGTGCCAGCAGCCAAGTCACAGGGGGCCAGATAGTGAGAGGCTACACCTTC.

CDR3 sequence reads: CASSEGAFNSPLHF. CDR3 DNA: TGCGCCAGCAGCGAGGGGGCCTTTAATTCACCCCTCCACTTT. The chain carries TRBV5-1 and TRBJ1-6, with 7 bases fitting TRBD1. From germline, CDR1 is SGHRS and CDR2 YFSETQ. V was clipped by 4 bases and J by 6 bases; unmatched bases: 4. CDR3 length: 14 amino acids.

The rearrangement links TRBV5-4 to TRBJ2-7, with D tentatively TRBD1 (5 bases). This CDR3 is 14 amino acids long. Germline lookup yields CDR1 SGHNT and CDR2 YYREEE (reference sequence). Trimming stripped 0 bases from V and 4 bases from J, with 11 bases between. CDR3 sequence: CASSLGQGPYEQYV. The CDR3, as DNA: TGTGCCAGCAGCTTGGGGCAGGGTCCGTACGAGCAGTACGTC.

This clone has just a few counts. In DNA form, the CDR3 reads TGTGCCAGCAGTTGGCAAAACTATGGCTACACCTTC. It yields the protein CASSWQNYGYTF. This chain uses TRBV28 with TRBJ1-2; D gene unclear. The germline V and J ends were trimmed by 4 bases and 2 bases, with 5 bases remaining between them. Germline loops: CDR1 MDHEN, CDR2 SYDVKM. This CDR3 spans 12 amino acids.

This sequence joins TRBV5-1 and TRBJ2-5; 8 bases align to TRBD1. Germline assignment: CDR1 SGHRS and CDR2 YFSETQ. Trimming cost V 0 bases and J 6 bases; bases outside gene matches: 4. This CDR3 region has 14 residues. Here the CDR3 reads CASSLDQGAKTQYF. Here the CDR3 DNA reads TGCGCCAGCAGCTTGGATCAGGGGGCGAAGACCCAGTACTTC.

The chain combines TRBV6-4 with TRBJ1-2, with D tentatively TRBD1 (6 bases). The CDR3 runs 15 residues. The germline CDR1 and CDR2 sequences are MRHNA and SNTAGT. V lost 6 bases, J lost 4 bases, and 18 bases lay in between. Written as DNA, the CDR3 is TGTGCCAGCAGCGTAAACTCACAGGGCGTCTATGGCTACACCTTC. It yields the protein CASSVNSQGVYGYTF.

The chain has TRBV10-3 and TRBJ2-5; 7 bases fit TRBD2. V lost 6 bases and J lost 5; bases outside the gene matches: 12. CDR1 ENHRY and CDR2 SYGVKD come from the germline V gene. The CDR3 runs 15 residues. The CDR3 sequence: CAIRWGGGGEETQYF. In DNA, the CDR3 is TGTGCCATCAGGTGGGGCGGGGGAGGAGAGGAGACCCAGTACTTC.

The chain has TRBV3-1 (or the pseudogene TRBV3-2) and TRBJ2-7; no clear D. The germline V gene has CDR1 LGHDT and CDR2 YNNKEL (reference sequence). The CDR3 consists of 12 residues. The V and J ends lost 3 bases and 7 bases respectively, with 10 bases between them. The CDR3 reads CASSHYGREQYV. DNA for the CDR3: TGTGCCAGCAGCCATTATGGCCGTGAGCAGTACGTC.

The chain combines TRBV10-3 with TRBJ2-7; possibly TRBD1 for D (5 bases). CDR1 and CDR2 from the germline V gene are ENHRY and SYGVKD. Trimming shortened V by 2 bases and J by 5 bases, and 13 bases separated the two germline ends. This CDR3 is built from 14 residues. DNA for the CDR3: TGTGCCATCAGTGAGATTAGGGGCACGGACGAGCAGTACTTC. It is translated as CAISEIRGTDEQYF.